This TCR beta chain was identified during a study of a mutant IDH1 vaccine in newly diagnosed glioma. Study summary: Earlier treatment was radiotherapy, temozolomide, or both, with most getting both. Study-level points and caveats: Vaccination elicited immune responses in 80% to 95% of patients.

Time point described: baseline, week 1 (first vaccination visit). Treatment given: pre-vaccination baseline after standard-of-care therapy. This table comes from immunoSEQ multiplex PCR, and its TCRdb copy is limited to in-frame clones, with some not included. This sample has about 24,000 clones, with more than 85% found just once. With regard to this clone: The antigen is not known.

The TCR originated in a man aged 30 to 45 with glioma. This specimen was PBMCs, taken from a glioma patient treated with radiotherapy, temozolomide or both.

The CDR3, as DNA: TGTGCCAGCGGGGCTAGCACGGACCTAGAGACCCAGTACTTC. Its translation is CASGASTDLETQYF. The chain joins TRBV2 to TRBJ2-5; D may be TRBD1 or TRBD2 (5 bases each). CDR1 SNHLY and CDR2 FYNNEI come from the germline V gene. This CDR3 region has 14 residues. V dropped 8 bases and J dropped 4 bases, with 17 bases sitting between them.